This is a list of T cell receptor beta chains from one sample in a study of CD8 T cells in ankylosing spondylitis. Each CDR3 protein gets one entry after TCRdb re-called the 5' RACE reads with MiXCR. In the table there are approximately 440,000 distinct CDR3 sequences, under 20% of which are singletons. The material sequenced was blood, either unsorted or a sorted T cell fraction (not recorded which). These receptors came from a male donor with ankylosing spondylitis. Both conserved end residues are part of each CDR3. The D gene is left open where the match is weak. The listing skips clone size in some rows; elsewhere it reads once, few, many or a size class.

V gene,J gene,D gene,clone size,CDR3 protein,CDR3 DNA
TRBV5-1,TRBJ2-1,NA,few,CASSYRTGGYNEQFF,TGCGCCAGCAGCTACCGGACAGGAGGGTACAATGAGCAGTTCTTC
TRBV20-1,TRBJ2-1,TRBD2,NA,CSARGLPGLAGGNEQFF,TGCAGTGCTAGAGGCTTGCCGGGACTAGCGGGAGGCAATGAGCAGTTCTTC
TRBV5-6,TRBJ1-1,TRBD1,few,CASSLGDREAFF,TGTGCCAGCAGCTTGGGGGACAGGGAAGCTTTCTTT
TRBV25-1,TRBJ2-7,NA,NA,CASSGDPDSLKQYF,TGTGCCAGCAGTGGCGACCCGGACAGCCTCAAGCAGTACTTC
TRBV7-2,TRBJ2-2,TRBD1,many,CASSSRQGTGELFF,TGTGCCAGCAGCTCGAGACAGGGGACCGGGGAGCTGTTTTTT
TRBV12-3/TRBV12-4,TRBJ2-2,NA,many,CAGRKGSGELFF,TGTGCCGGCAGAAAGGGATCCGGGGAGCTGTTTTTT
TRBV20-1,TRBJ1-2,TRBD1,NA,CSAKAAGGGGSTF,TGCAGTGCTAAAGCCGCAGGGGGCGGGGGTAGCACCTTC
TRBV5-1,TRBJ1-1,NA,NA,CASQSGQVNTEAFF,TGCGCCAGCCAATCCGGTCAGGTGAACACTGAAGCTTTCTTT
TRBV6-2/TRBV6-3,TRBJ2-1,TRBD2,few,CASSYSNLAGGSYNEQFF,TGTGCCAGCAGTTACTCGAATTTAGCGGGGGGCTCCTACAATGAGCAGTTCTTC
TRBV7-9,TRBJ1-2,NA,many,CASSPGTASNYGYTF,TGTGCCAGCAGCCCCGGGACGGCCTCTAACTATGGCTACACCTTC
TRBV18,TRBJ2-1,TRBD1,NA,CASSPTGVGSYNEQFF,TGTGCCAGCTCACCAACAGGGGTGGGCTCCTACAATGAGCAGTTCTTC
TRBV11-3,TRBJ2-1,NA,NA,CASRGEDNEQFF,TGTGCCAGCAGAGGGGAAGACAATGAGCAGTTCTTC
TRBV20-1,TRBJ2-1,TRBD2,many,CSARAWGSGNGAWDEQFF,TGCAGTGCTCGGGCTTGGGGTAGCGGGAATGGTGCGTGGGATGAGCAGTTCTTC
TRBV7-2,TRBJ2-1,TRBD2,few,CASTLKRGGQNEQFF,TGTGCCAGCACCCTAAAGCGGGGGGGCCAGAATGAGCAGTTCTTC
TRBV5-5,TRBJ2-2,TRBD2,NA,CASSLGIAGGTGELFF,TGTGCCAGCAGCTTGGGCATAGCGGGGGGAACCGGGGAGCTGTTTTTT
TRBV29-1,TRBJ1-3,TRBD1,NA,CSVQTGGSGNTIYF,TGCAGCGTACAAACAGGGGGCTCTGGAAACACCATATATTTT
TRBV20-1,TRBJ1-5,NA,NA,CSARPPRGNNQPQHF,TGCAGTGCTAGACCCCCCCGGGGTAACAATCAGCCCCAGCATTTT
TRBV4-2,TRBJ2-1,NA,NA,CASSQDKFSGALRANEQFF,TGTGCCAGCAGCCAAGATAAATTCTCGGGGGCCCTCCGGGCCAATGAGCAGTTCTTC
TRBV5-1,TRBJ2-7,TRBD1,NA,CASSFTRDRGTEQYF,TGCGCCAGCAGCTTTACCCGGGACAGGGGTACAGAGCAGTACTTC
TRBV7-3,TRBJ2-1,TRBD1,many,CASSQDRDHNEQFF,TGTGCCAGCAGCCAAGACAGGGACCACAATGAGCAGTTCTTC
TRBV19,TRBJ2-5,TRBD1,NA,CASRDRGQETQYF,TGTGCCAGTAGGGACAGGGGTCAAGAGACCCAGTACTTC
TRBV4-2,TRBJ2-1,TRBD2,few,CASSQETSGNQQFF,TGTGCCAGCAGCCAAGAGACTAGCGGGAACCAGCAGTTCTTC
TRBV20-1,TRBJ1-3,NA,NA,CSASSGTSGNTIYF,TGCAGTGCTAGTTCTGGGACCTCTGGAAACACCATATATTTT
TRBV30,TRBJ2-5,NA,NA,CAWSRSASRQETQYF,TGTGCCTGGAGTCGATCGGCGTCTAGACAAGAGACCCAGTACTTC
TRBV10-3,TRBJ2-5,TRBD1,NA,CAISGYLTGAVGQETQYF,TGTGCCATCAGCGGATACCTTACAGGGGCGGTCGGACAAGAGACCCAGTACTTC
TRBV3-1,TRBJ2-1,TRBD2,few,CASSRFASGNNEQFF,TGTGCCAGCAGCCGTTTTGCTAGCGGTAACAATGAGCAGTTCTTC
TRBV5-7,TRBJ1-5,NA,many,CASTLPVGADGLGPNQPQHF,TGTGCCAGCACCCTCCCTGTGGGGGCGGACGGCCTGGGGCCCAATCAGCCCCAGCATTTT
TRBV12-3/TRBV12-4,TRBJ1-2,TRBD1,few,CASLSLRDRGGGYTF,TGTGCCAGCCTCTCCCTGAGGGACAGAGGGGGCGGCTACACCTTC
TRBV12-3/TRBV12-4,TRBJ1-6,TRBD1,NA,CASSTGDSYNSPLHF,TGTGCCAGCAGTACGGGGGACAGTTATAATTCACCCCTCCACTTT
TRBV7-2,TRBJ2-5,NA,few,CASSWGRNAETQYF,TGTGCCAGCAGCTGGGGACGTAACGCGGAGACCCAGTACTTC
TRBV7-2,TRBJ2-6,NA,NA,CASSFRTLSGANVLTF,TGTGCCAGCAGCTTCAGGACACTCTCTGGGGCCAACGTCCTGACTTTC
TRBV9,TRBJ2-7,NA,NA,CASSVAPQGPSYEQYF,TGTGCCAGCAGCGTGGCCCCGCAGGGGCCCTCCTACGAGCAGTACTTC
TRBV3-1,TRBJ2-1,TRBD2,NA,CASSPSGRGKQFF,TGTGCCAGCAGCCCAAGCGGGAGGGGGAAGCAGTTCTTC
TRBV7-9,TRBJ2-1,NA,NA,CASSPDFNEQFF,TGTGCCAGCAGCCCAGACTTCAATGAGCAGTTCTTC
TRBV20-1,TRBJ1-5,NA,NA,CSARVGALSNQPQHF,TGCAGTGCTAGAGTCGGGGCCCTCAGCAATCAGCCCCAGCATTTT
TRBV20-1,TRBJ2-7,TRBD2,few,CSALPRLAGGHGEQYF,TGCAGTGCTCTACCAAGACTAGCGGGGGGGCACGGCGAGCAGTACTTC
TRBV4-2,TRBJ1-6,NA,NA,CASSHPKVGGFYNSPLHF,TGTGCCAGCAGCCACCCCAAGGTGGGGGGCTTCTATAATTCACCCCTCCACTTT
TRBV15,TRBJ2-7,NA,many,CATSRKGAYEQYF,TGTGCCACCAGCAGAAAAGGGGCTTACGAGCAGTACTTC
TRBV5-6,TRBJ2-2,TRBD2,NA,CASSLDAGVDTGELFF,TGTGCCAGCAGCTTGGACGCGGGGGTGGACACCGGGGAGCTGTTTTTT
TRBV12-3/TRBV12-4,TRBJ2-3,NA,many,CASSYTGTTDTQYF,TGTGCCAGCAGTTACACAGGGACCACAGATACGCAGTATTTT
TRBV10-2,TRBJ2-5,NA,few,CASSVSRLAETQYF,TGCGCCAGCAGTGTTTCCCGGCTAGCGGAGACCCAGTACTTC
TRBV5-1,TRBJ1-1,NA,NA,CASSSTGSVEAFF,TGCGCCAGCAGCTCTACAGGGTCCGTTGAAGCTTTCTTT
TRBV3-1,TRBJ2-7,TRBD2,few,CASSQVGLAAYEQYF,TGTGCCAGCAGCCAAGTGGGACTAGCGGCGTACGAGCAGTACTTC
TRBV14,TRBJ2-1,TRBD2,NA,CASRSTSGSRYNEQFF,TGTGCCAGCAGGTCGACTAGCGGGAGTCGGTACAATGAGCAGTTCTTC
TRBV20-1,TRBJ1-1,NA,NA,CSAITRNTEAFF,TGCAGTGCTATTACGAGGAACACTGAAGCTTTCTTT
TRBV12-3/TRBV12-4,TRBJ2-1,TRBD2,many,CASSLVSGSKDNEQFF,TGTGCCAGCAGTTTGGTTAGCGGGAGCAAAGACAATGAGCAGTTCTTC
TRBV5-1,TRBJ1-1,TRBD1,few,CASSYGTGNTEAFF,TGCGCCAGCAGCTACGGGACAGGGAACACTGAAGCTTTCTTT
TRBV7-6,TRBJ1-3,NA,few,CASSLGTRASGNTIYF,TGTGCCAGCAGCTTAGGGACACGGGCCTCTGGAAACACCATATATTTT